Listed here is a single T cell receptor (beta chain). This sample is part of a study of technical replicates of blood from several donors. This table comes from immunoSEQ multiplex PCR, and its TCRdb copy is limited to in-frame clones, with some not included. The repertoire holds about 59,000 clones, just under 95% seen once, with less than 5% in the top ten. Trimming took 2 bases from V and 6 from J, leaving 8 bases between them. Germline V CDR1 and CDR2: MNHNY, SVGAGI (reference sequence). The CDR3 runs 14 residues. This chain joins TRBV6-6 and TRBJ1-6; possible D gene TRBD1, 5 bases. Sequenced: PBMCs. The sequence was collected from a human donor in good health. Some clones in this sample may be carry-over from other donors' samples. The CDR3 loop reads CASSYGTSNSPLHF. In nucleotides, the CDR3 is TGTGCCAGCAGTTACGGGACTAGTAATTCACCCCTCCACTTT.